The clone carrying this TCR beta chain occurred once. The antigen remains undetermined. Patients with a history of autoimmune disease or on systemic immunosuppression were excluded. Profiling relied on immunoSEQ multiplex PCR, and the TCRdb table lists in-frame clones only, not all of them. The sample contains over 90,000 clones, roughly 94% of which appear only once. The data originate from a study of OX40 agonist ivuxolimab in advanced cancers. CDR1 and CDR2 from the germline V gene are MNHNY and SVGAGI (reference sequence). V lost 6 bases to trimming and J lost 6 bases; unmatched junction nucleotides: 8. This CDR3 has 15 residues. Overall study results and limits: Low normalized T-cell clonal expansion was also seen in some nonresponders.

The sample consisted of CD4+ or CD8+ T cells sorted from blood, taken in a trial of the OX40 agonist ivuxolimab. The gene calls are TRBV6-6 and TRBJ2-3; 11 positions match TRBD1. This clonotype was sampled from an adult with an advanced solid tumor such as melanoma, head and neck, liver or kidney cancer. CDR3 region: CASSPRTGGRDTQYF. DNA for the CDR3: TGTGCCAGCAGCCCAAGGACAGGGGGCAGGGATACGCAGTATTTT.